This T cell receptor beta chain was identified in a study of blood T cell repertoires in COVID-19. At the level of the study: Donors in the United States, Italy and Spain gave samples during acute or convalescent COVID-19. In each case, the material was cDNA or gDNA derived from T cells, B-cell-depleted T cells, or PBMCs.

Per the original methods: The authors estimated nucleated cell counts from reference gene primer amplification. Method: immunoSEQ multiplex PCR; TCRdb's copy keeps in-frame clones and lacks some. The DNA was the basis for D and trimming; V, J and clone size are from that table. This sample has 84,000 or so clones, with roughly 88% found just once. Looked up from germline, CDR1 is MDHEN and CDR2 is SYDVKM. The CDR3 is made up of 13 amino acids. V was trimmed by 7 bases and J by 4 bases, leaving 13 bases between them. V and J are TRBV28 and TRBJ1-2; D unclear. The sequence came from a man in his sixties or seventies with acute or convalescent COVID-19. Sample: peripheral blood. CDR3 nucleotide sequence: TGTGCCAGCAAAGCGGGAGGGATCTATGGCTACACCTTC. Translation gives CASKAGGIYGYTF.